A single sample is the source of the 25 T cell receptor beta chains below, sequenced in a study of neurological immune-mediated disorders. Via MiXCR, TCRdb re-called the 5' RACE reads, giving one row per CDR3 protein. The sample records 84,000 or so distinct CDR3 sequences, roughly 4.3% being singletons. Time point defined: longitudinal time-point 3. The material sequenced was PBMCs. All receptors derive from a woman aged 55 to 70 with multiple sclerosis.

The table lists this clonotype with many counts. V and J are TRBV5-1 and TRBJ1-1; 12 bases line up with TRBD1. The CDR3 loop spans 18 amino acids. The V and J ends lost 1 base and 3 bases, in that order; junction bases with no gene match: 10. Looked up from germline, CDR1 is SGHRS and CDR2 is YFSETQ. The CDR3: CASSLLPGTGGSDTEAFF. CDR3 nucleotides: TGCGCCAGCAGCTTGTTGCCGGGGACAGGGGGCTCGGACACTGAAGCTTTCTTT.

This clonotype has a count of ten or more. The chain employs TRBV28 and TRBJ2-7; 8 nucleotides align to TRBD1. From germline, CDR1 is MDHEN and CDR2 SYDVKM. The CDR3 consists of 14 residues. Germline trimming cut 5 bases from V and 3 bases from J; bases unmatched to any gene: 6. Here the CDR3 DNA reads TGTGCCAGCAGTCGGACAGGGAGTGGCTACGAGCAGTACTTC. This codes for CASSRTGSGYEQYF.

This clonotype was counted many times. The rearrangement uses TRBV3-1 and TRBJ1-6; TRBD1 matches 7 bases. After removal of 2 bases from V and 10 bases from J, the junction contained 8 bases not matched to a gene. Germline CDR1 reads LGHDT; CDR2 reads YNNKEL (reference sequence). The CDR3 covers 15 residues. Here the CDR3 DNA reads TGTGCCAGCAGCCAACACCAACAGGGGCGGTCACCCCTCCACTTT. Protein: CASSQHQQGRSPLHF. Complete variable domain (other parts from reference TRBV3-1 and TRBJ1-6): DTAVSQTPKYLVTQMGNDKSIKCEQNLGHDTMYWYKQDSKKFLKIMFSYNNKELIINETVPNRFSPKSPDKAHLNLHINSLELGDSAVYFCASSQHQQGRSPLHFGNGTRLTVT.

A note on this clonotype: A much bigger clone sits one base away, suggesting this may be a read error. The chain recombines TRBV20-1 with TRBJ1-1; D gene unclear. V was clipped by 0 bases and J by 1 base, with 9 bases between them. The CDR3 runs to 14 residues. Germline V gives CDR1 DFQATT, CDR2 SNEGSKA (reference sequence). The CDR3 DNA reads TGCAGTGCTAGAGACTTCCATAGGAACACTGAAGCTTTCTTT. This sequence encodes CSARDFHRNTEAFF.

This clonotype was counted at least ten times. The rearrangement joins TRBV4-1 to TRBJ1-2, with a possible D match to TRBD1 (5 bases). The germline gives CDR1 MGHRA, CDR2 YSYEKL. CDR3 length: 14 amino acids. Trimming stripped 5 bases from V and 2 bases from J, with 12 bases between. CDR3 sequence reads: CASSDGGGNYGYTF. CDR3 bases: TGCGCCAGCAGCGACGGGGGGGGGAACTATGGCTACACCTTC.

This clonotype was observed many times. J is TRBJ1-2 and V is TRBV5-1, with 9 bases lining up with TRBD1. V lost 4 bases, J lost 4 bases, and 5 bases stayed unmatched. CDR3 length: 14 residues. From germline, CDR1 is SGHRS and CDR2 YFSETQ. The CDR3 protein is CASSTLQGAYGYTF. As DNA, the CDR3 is TGCGCCAGCAGCACGTTACAGGGGGCCTATGGCTACACCTTC. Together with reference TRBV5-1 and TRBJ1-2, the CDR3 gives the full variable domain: KAGVTQTPRYLIKTRGQQVTLSCSPISGHRSVSWYQQTPGQGLQFLFEYFSETQRNKGNFPGRFSGRQFSNSRSEMNVSTLELGDSALYLCASSTLQGAYGYTFGSGTRLTVV.

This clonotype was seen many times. The CDR3 loop is CASTRTGVNTEAFF. The CDR3 DNA is TGTGCCAGCACGAGGACAGGGGTGAACACTGAAGCTTTCTTT. The chain has TRBV2 and TRBJ1-1; 9 bases agree with TRBD1. The CDR3 consists of 14 residues. CDR1 is SNHLY, CDR2 FYNNEI, per germline. V dropped 7 bases and J dropped 0; count of bases not matched to a gene: 3.

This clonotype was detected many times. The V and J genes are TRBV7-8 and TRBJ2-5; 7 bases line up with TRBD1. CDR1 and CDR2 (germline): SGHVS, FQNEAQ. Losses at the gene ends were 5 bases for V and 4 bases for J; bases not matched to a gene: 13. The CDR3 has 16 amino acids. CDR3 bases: TGTGCCAGCAGCCAGAGACAGGGCAACTGGGGAGAGACCCAGTACTTC. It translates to CASSQRQGNWGETQYF.

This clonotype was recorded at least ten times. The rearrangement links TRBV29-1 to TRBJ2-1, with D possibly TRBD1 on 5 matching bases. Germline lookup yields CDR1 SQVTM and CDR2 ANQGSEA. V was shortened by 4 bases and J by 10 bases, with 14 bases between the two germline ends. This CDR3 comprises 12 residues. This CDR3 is CSVVQGQGEQFF. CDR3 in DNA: TGCAGCGTTGTGCAGGGTCAGGGAGAGCAGTTCTTC.

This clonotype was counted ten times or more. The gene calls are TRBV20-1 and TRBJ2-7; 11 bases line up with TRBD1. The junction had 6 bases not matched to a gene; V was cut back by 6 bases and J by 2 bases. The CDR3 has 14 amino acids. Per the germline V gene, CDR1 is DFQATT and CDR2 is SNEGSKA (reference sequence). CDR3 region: CSADGTGGAYEQYF. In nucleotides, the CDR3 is TGCAGTGCAGACGGGACAGGGGGGGCCTACGAGCAGTACTTC.

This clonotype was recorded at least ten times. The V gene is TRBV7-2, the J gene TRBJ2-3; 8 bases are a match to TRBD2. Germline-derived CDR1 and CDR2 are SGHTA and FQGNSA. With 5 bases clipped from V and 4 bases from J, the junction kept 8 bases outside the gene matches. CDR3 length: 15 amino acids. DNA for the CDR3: TGTGCCAGCAGCCAAGACCGGGGGGGCCCAGATACGCAGTATTTT. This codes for CASSQDRGGPDTQYF.

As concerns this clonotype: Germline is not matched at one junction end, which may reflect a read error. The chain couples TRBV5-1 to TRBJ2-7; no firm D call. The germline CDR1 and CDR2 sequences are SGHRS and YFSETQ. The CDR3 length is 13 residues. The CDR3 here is CAISSDNSYEQYF. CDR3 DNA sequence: TGCGCCATCAGCTCCGACAACTCCTACGAGCAGTACTTC.

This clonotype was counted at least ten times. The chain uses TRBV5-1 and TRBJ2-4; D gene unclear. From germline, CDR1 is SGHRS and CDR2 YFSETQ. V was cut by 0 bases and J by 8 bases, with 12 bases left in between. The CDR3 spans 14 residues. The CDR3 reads CASSLVGFRDIQYF. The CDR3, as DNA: TGCGCCAGCAGCTTGGTAGGATTTAGGGACATTCAGTACTTC.

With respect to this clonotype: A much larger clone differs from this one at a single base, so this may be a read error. CDR3 sequence: CASSIWYNEQYF. The DNA of the CDR3 is TGTGCCAGCAGTATATGGTACAACGAGCAGTACTTC. The chain is built from TRBV28 and TRBJ2-7; D is undetermined. The germline V gene encodes CDR1 MDHEN and CDR2 SYDVKM. The CDR3 sequence is 12 residues long.

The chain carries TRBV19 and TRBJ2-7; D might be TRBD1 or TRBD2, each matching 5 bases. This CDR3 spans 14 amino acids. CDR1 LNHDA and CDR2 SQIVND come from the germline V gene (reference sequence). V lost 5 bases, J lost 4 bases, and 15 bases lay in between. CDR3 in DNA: TGTGCCAGTAGTGACCCTGACAGACTATACGAGCAGTACTTC. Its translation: CASSDPDRLYEQYF.

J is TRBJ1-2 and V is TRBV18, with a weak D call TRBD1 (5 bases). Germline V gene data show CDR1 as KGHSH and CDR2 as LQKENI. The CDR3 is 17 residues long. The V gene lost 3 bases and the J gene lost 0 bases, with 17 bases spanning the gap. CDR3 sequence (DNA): TGTGCCAGCTCACCCCTTCCTGGGGGGAAGACTAACTATGGCTACACCTTC. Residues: CASSPLPGGKTNYGYTF.

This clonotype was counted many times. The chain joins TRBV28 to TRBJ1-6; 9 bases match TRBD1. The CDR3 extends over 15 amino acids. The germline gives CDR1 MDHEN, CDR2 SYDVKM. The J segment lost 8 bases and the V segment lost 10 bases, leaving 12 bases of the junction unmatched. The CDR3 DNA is TGTGCCACCGTCCCGGGACAGGGATGGTATTCACCCCTCCACTTT. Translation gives CATVPGQGWYSPLHF.

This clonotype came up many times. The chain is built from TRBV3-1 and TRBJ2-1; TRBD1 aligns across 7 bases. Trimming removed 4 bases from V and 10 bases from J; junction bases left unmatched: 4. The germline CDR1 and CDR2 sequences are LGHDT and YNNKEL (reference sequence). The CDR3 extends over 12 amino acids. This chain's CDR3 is CASSPTDREQFF. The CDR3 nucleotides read TGTGCCAGCAGCCCAACGGACAGGGAGCAGTTCTTC.

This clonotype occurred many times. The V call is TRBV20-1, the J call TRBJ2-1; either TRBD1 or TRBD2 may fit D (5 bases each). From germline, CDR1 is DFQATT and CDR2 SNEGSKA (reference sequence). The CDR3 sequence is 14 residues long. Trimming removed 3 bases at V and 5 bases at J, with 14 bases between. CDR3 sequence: CSARGPSRNNEQFF. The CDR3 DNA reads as TGCAGTGCTAGGGGGCCTAGCAGAAACAATGAGCAGTTCTTC.

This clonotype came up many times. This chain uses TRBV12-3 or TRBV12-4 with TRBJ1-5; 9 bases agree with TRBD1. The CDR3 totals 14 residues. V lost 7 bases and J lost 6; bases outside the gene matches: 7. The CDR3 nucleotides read TGTGCCAGCACCGAGACAGGGGGTACTCAGCCCCAGCATTTT. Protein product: CASTETGGTQPQHF.

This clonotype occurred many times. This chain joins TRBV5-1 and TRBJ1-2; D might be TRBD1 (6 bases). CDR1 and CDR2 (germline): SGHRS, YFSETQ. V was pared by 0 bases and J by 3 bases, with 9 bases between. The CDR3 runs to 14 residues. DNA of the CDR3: TGCGCCAGCAGCTTGGCAGGGGATCACTATGGCTACACCTTC. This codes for CASSLAGDHYGYTF.

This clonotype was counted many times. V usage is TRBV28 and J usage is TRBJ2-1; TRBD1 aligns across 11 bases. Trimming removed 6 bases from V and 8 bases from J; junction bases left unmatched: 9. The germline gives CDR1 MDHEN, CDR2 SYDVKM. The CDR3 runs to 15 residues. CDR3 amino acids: CASRRTGGRYDEQFF. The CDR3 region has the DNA TGTGCCAGCAGGAGGACAGGGGGCCGGTACGATGAGCAGTTCTTC.

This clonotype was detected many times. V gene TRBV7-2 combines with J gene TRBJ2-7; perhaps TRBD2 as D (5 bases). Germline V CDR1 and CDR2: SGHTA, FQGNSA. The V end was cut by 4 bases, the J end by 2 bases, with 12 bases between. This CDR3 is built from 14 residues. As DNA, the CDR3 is TGTGCCAGCAGCTCGGACTCCTCAACCTACGAGCAGTACTTC. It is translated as CASSSDSSTYEQYF.

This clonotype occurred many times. CDR3 residues: CASSQDLVGVNTEAFF. In DNA form, the CDR3 reads TGTGCCAGCAGCCAAGATTTGGTTGGGGTGAACACTGAAGCTTTCTTT. This chain uses TRBV3-1 with TRBJ1-1, with D uncertain. This CDR3 has 16 amino acids. The V and J ends lost 0 bases and 0 bases respectively, with 11 bases between them. From germline, CDR1 is LGHDT and CDR2 YNNKEL (reference sequence).

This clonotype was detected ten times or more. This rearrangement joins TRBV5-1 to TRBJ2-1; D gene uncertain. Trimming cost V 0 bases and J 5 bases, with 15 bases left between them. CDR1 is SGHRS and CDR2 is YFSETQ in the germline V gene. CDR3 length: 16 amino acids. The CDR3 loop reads CASSLALGGSHNEQFF. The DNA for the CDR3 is TGCGCCAGCAGCTTGGCCTTGGGTGGCAGCCACAATGAGCAGTTCTTC. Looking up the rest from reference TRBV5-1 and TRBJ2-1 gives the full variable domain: KAGVTQTPRYLIKTRGQQVTLSCSPISGHRSVSWYQQTPGQGLQFLFEYFSETQRNKGNFPGRFSGRQFSNSRSEMNVSTLELGDSALYLCASSLALGGSHNEQFFGPGTRLTVL.